Below are 6 T cell receptor beta chains sequenced from a single sample in a study of a mutant IDH1 vaccine in newly diagnosed glioma. Their cognate antigens are unknown. Only in-frame clones appear in the TCRdb table, and some are missing; sequencing was by immunoSEQ multiplex PCR. The repertoire has 40,000 or so clones, 91% of them found once; the top ten carry around 3%. This sample's time point: week 5, during vaccination. With topical imiquimod, each dose of the vaccine consisted of 300 ug of mutant IDH1 20-mer peptide. The sequencing used PBMCs, collected from a glioma patient whose treatment included an IDH1 peptide vaccine. All receptors come from a man aged 50-59 years with glioma.

In this sample, this clone turned up once. The V and J genes are TRBV2 and TRBJ1-1, with unresolved D. Looked up from germline, CDR1 is SNHLY and CDR2 is FYNNEI. This CDR3 is 15 amino acids long. V lost 0 bases and J 0 bases, leaving 8 bases between the germline ends. CDR3 in DNA: TGTGCCAGCAGTGAAGCCGGGCCGCTGAACACTGAAGCTTTCTTT. It yields the protein CASSEAGPLNTEAFF.

The chain has TRBV2 and TRBJ2-7; D not resolved. Trimming pared 4 bases from V and 2 bases from J, leaving 12 bases between. CDR3 size: 14 residues. Germline-derived CDR1 and CDR2 are SNHLY and FYNNEI. The CDR3 DNA sequence: TGTGCCAGCAGTGGACTGGTCAGCGCCTACGAGCAGTACTTC. Protein product: CASSGLVSAYEQYF.

This chain links TRBV5-1 with TRBJ2-7; 8 bases are shared with TRBD1. CDR3 length: 15 residues. Germline V lookup: CDR1 SGHRS, CDR2 YFSETQ. V gave up 4 bases and J gave up 5 bases; unmatched junction bases: 11. The CDR3 coding sequence is TGCGCCAGCAGCGGGGGGACAGGTAAGGTCAACGAGCAGTACTTC. Its protein product is CASSGGTGKVNEQYF.

As to this clone: A junction boundary mismatches the germline segment, possibly from a read error. The chain uses TRBV7-7 and TRBJ2-5, with 8 nucleotides matching TRBD1. This CDR3 has 14 residues. The V gene's germline CDR1 is SSHAT and CDR2 FNYEAQ (reference sequence). CDR3 in DNA: TGTGCTAGCAGCGAAAGGACAGGGAGAGAGACCCAGTACTTC. Its protein product is CASSERTGRETQYF.

This clone rates as medium-sized. The genes are TRBV18 and TRBJ1-1; D gene ambiguous. The CDR3 is made up of 12 amino acids. The V end lost 0 bases, the J end lost 5 bases, and 4 bases lay between the germline ends. Germline CDR1 KGHSH, CDR2 LQKENI. As DNA, the CDR3 is TGTGCCAGCTCACCACCGACTACTGAAGCTTTCTTT. Translation gives CASSPPTTEAFF.

V usage is TRBV9 and J usage is TRBJ1-1; 10 nucleotides match TRBD1. This CDR3 spans 15 amino acids. Trimming at V came to 3 bases and at J to 2 bases, leaving 4 bases not matched to a gene. CDR1 is SGDLS and CDR2 is YYNGEE in the germline V gene. The CDR3 nucleotides are TGTGCCAGCAGCGGCCGACAGGGGGCAAACACTGAAGCTTTCTTT. This codes for CASSGRQGANTEAFF.